This T cell receptor beta chain emerged from a study of T cells in Graves' hyperthyroidism and ophthalmopathy. Authors of the study amplified TCR beta CDR3 regions from RNA transcripts. The TCR CDR3 first-round RT-PCR relied on the HTBI primer set. One entry per CDR3 protein results from TCRdb running MiXCR on the multiplex PCR reads. This sample has around 500,000 distinct CDR3 sequences, with around 13% found just once. The receptor's source is a middle-aged woman with Graves' hyperthyroidism. Material: blood.

In DNA form, the CDR3 reads TGTGCTAGTGGCCCCGATAGGGGGTTACTAGCCAATAATTACAATGAGCAGTTCTTC. It specifies CASGPDRGLLANNYNEQFF. The J gene is TRBJ2-1, the V gene TRBV12-5; the D call may be TRBD1 or TRBD2 (6 bases each). V dropped 6 bases and J dropped 4 bases, with 28 bases sitting between them. The CDR3 covers 19 residues. CDR1 and CDR2 (germline): LGHNT, FRNRAP.